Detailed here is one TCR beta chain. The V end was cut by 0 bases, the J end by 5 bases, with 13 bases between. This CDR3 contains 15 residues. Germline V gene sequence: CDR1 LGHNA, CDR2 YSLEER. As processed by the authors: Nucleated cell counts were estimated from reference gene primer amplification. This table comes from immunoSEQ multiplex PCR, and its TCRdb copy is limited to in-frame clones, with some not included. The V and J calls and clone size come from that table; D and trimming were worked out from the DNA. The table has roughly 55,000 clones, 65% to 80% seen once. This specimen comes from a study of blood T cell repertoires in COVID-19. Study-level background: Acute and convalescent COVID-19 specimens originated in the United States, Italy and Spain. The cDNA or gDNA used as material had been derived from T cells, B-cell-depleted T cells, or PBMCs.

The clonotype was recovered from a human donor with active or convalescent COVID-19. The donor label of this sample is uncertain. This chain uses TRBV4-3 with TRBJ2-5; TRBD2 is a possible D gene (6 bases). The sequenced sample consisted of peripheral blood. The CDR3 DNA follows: TGCGCCAGCAGCCAAGAGGAGGGAGGATTGGAGACCCAGTACTTC. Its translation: CASSQEEGGLETQYF.